This T cell receptor (beta chain) was identified during a study of blood T cell repertoires in COVID-19. About the research overall: Nucleic acid was either cDNA or gDNA, and it came from T cells, B-cell-depleted T cells, or PBMCs.

The germline V gene has CDR1 MNHEY and CDR2 SMNVEV (reference sequence). CDR3 size: 16 residues. Trimming pared 1 base from V and 5 bases from J, leaving 17 bases between. Authors' methods: Amplification from reference gene primers served as the basis for estimated nucleated cell counts. The data were produced by immunoSEQ multiplex PCR, yet TCRdb's version contains in-frame clones alone and is incomplete. V, J and clone size are taken as reported in that table, and D and trimming were inferred from the DNA itself. Altogether about 280,000 clones are present, about four fifths being singletons, with the ten largest covering less than 5.5%.

The sequenced material came from PBMCs or T cells enriched from blood (not recorded which). The chain is built from TRBV27 and TRBJ2-5; D possibly corresponds to TRBD1 (6 bases). This TCR came from a man in his forties who had been exposed to COVID-19. The CDR3: CASSLLGGHSSETQYF. DNA for the CDR3: TGTGCCAGCAGTTTATTAGGGGGTCATTCGTCGGAGACCCAGTACTTC.